A single T cell receptor beta chain is shown here with its context. As yet, its antigen is unknown. Germline CDR1 SGHTA, CDR2 FQGNSA. The CDR3 is 16 residues long. V shed 0 bases and J shed 5 bases, with 13 bases lying between them. The data belong to a study of OX40 agonist ivuxolimab in advanced cancers. Study as a whole: With a range of roughly 20 to 80, age averaged 60 years, and more than 75% were male. Previous treatment with anti-PD-1, anti-PD-L1 or anti-CTLA-4 therapy was allowed; 40% had received some. Overall study findings and caveats: By week 6 at 0.1 to 3.0 mg/kg, blood CD4+ and CD8+ T cells had expanded clonally.

Generated by immunoSEQ multiplex PCR, the TCRdb table keeps only in-frame clones and is missing some. The profile shows tens of thousands of clones, roughly 87% of them singletons. Sequencing used CD4+ or CD8+ T cells sorted from blood, obtained in a trial of the OX40 agonist ivuxolimab. The rearrangement uses TRBV7-2 and TRBJ1-4; a possible D gene is TRBD1 (5 bases). The sequence was obtained from an adult with an advanced solid tumor such as melanoma, head and neck, liver or kidney cancer. Here the CDR3 reads CASSLALTRGNEKLFF. In DNA form, the CDR3 reads TGTGCCAGCAGCTTAGCTCTGACAAGGGGAAATGAAAAACTGTTTTTT.